These T cell receptor beta chains were read from a single sample in a study of cytomegalovirus exposure and HLA in healthy donors. Method: immunoSEQ multiplex PCR; TCRdb's copy keeps in-frame clones and lacks some. In the table there are approximately 190,000 clones, 80% to 90% of which are singletons. The sample consisted of PBMCs. The receptor set was obtained from a middle-aged man in good health and CMV-seropositive. The CDR3 runs from the conserved cysteine through the conserved F or W. The order of the fields is D gene, clone size, V gene, J gene, CDR3 protein, CDR3 DNA. A D gene is named only where the DNA matches it firmly. Where a row states a size, it is once, few, many or the class of an expanded clone; other rows omit it.

>TRBD1|.|TRBV5-8|TRBJ1-2
CASSSGTGGRGYTF
TGTGCCAGCAGCTCCGGGACAGGGGGCAGGGGCTACACCTTC
>.|.|TRBV20-1|TRBJ2-1
CSAAGPNEQFF
TGCAGTGCTGCAGGGCCCAATGAGCAGTTCTTC
>TRBD1|once|TRBV7-3|TRBJ2-7
CASSSSGDRGREQYF
TGTGCCAGCAGCTCCAGTGGGGACAGGGGGCGCGAGCAGTACTTC
>TRBD2|once|TRBV7-6|TRBJ2-1
CASSLAAGTYNEQFF
TGTGCCAGCAGCTTAGCAGCGGGAACGTACAATGAGCAGTTCTTC
>.|.|TRBV4-2|TRBJ1-1
CASSQDRGGIDTEAFF
TGTGCCAGCAGCCAAGATCGAGGGGGTATAGACACTGAAGCTTTCTTT
>TRBD2|.|TRBV18|TRBJ2-2
CASSRTSGRLAGELFF
TGTGCCAGCTCACGGACTAGCGGGAGGCTGGCCGGGGAGCTGTTTTTT
>.|once|TRBV11-3|TRBJ2-1
CASSLGQFNEQFF
TGTGCCAGCAGCCTCGGACAGTTCAATGAGCAGTTCTTC
>TRBD1|.|TRBV7-9|TRBJ1-5
CASSPGTGGGGNQPQHF
TGTGCCAGCAGCCCGGGGACAGGGGGAGGTGGCAATCAGCCCCAGCATTTT
>.|once|TRBV29-1|TRBJ2-1
CSVDVMVGGPSSYNEQFF
TGCAGCGTCGACGTAATGGTTGGAGGGCCGAGCTCCTACAATGAGCAGTTCTTC
>.|.|TRBV4-2|TRBJ2-7
CASSQEPGQKGDEQYF
TGTGCCAGCAGCCAAGAACCAGGACAGAAAGGCGACGAGCAGTACTTC
>.|once|TRBV28|TRBJ2-5
CASRGREFAETQYF
TGTGCCAGCAGGGGACGGGAGTTTGCAGAGACCCAGTACTTC
>.|.|TRBV7-2|TRBJ2-7
CASSLVGGSETYEQYF
TGTGCCAGCAGCTTAGTCGGGGGTTCAGAGACCTACGAGCAGTACTTC
>.|.|TRBV5-1|TRBJ2-2
CASSFGGRTGELFF
TGCGCCAGCAGCTTCGGAGGACGGACCGGGGAGCTGTTTTTT
>.|.|TRBV6-5|TRBJ2-2
CASSYWQANTGELFF
TGTGCCAGCAGTTACTGGCAGGCGAACACCGGGGAGCTGTTTTTT
>.|.|TRBV7-6|TRBJ1-1
CASSHQNEGHLNTEAFF
TGTGCCAGCAGCCACCAGAACGAGGGACACCTAAACACTGAAGCTTTCTTT
>.|.|TRBV5-1|TRBJ1-1
CASSQEVMTNTEAFF
TGCGCCAGCAGCCAAGAGGTGATGACGAACACTGAAGCTTTCTTT
>TRBD1|few|TRBV14|TRBJ2-7
CASSPGTGYEQYF
TGTGCCAGCAGCCCGGGGACAGGGTATGAGCAGTACTTC
>TRBD1|.|TRBV11-3|TRBJ2-1
CASSLDSDRGGEQFF
TGTGCCAGCAGCTTAGATTCCGACAGGGGCGGCGAGCAGTTCTTC
>TRBD1|.|TRBV7-2|TRBJ1-5
CASSPGAGQGYNQPQHF
TGTGCCAGCAGCCCTGGGGCGGGACAGGGTTACAATCAGCCCCAGCATTTT
>TRBD1|.|TRBV4-3|TRBJ2-5
CASSQDIGDREGETQYF
TGCGCCAGCAGCCAGGATATCGGGGACAGAGAGGGAGAGACCCAGTACTTC
>TRBD1|few|TRBV5-6|TRBJ1-5
CASSAGQGDQPQHF
TGTGCCAGCAGCGCGGGACAGGGGGATCAGCCCCAGCATTTT
>.|.|TRBV9|TRBJ1-4
CASSVGPGNEKLFF
TGTGCCAGCAGCGTAGGTCCAGGTAATGAAAAACTGTTTTTT
>.|once|TRBV28|TRBJ2-5
CASNLQVNQETQYF
TGTGCCAGCAACCTACAGGTAAACCAAGAGACCCAGTACTTC
>.|.|TRBV5-6|TRBJ2-2
CASSLRQAGELFF
TGTGCCAGCAGCTTGCGGCAGGCCGGGGAGCTGTTTTTT
>.|.|TRBV25-1|TRBJ1-4
CASSDNLANEKLFF
TGTGCCAGCAGTGATAATCTCGCTAATGAAAAACTGTTTTTT
>.|.|TRBV6-5|TRBJ1-3
CASSPRIRANTIYF
TGTGCCAGCAGCCCCCGCATCCGTGCGAACACCATATATTTT
>.|.|TRBV5-4|TRBJ2-1
CASSLETLEGEQFF
TGTGCCAGCAGCTTGGAGACCCTAGAGGGTGAGCAGTTCTTC
>.|once|TRBV6-5|TRBJ1-1
CASSQNKGGEAFF
TGTGCCAGCAGTCAAAACAAAGGGGGTGAAGCTTTCTTT
>TRBD1|.|TRBV5-4|TRBJ1-1
CASSLQGQLNTEAFF
TGTGCCAGCAGCTTACAGGGACAGTTGAACACTGAAGCTTTCTTT